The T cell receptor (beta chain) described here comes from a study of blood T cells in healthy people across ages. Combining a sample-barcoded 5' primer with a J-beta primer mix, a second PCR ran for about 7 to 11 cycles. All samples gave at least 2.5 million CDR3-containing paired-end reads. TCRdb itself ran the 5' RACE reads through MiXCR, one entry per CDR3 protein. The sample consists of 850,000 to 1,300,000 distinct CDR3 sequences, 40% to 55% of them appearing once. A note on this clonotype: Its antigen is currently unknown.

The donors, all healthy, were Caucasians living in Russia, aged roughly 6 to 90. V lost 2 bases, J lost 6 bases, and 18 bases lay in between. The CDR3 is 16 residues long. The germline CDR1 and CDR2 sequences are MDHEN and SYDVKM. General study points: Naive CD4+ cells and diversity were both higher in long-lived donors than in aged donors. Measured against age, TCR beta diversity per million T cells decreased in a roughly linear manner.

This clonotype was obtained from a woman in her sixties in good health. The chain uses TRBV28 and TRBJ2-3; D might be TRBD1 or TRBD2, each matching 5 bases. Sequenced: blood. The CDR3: CASSLRDARPWDTQYF. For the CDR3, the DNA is TGTGCCAGCAGTTTAAGGGACGCAAGACCGTGGGATACGCAGTATTTT.